This passage covers 10 T cell receptor beta chains from one sample sequenced in a study of blood T cells in healthy people across ages. For the second PCR, which ran for about 7 to 12 cycles, a sample-barcoded 5' primer and a J-beta primer mix were used. Each CDR3 protein is one row after TCRdb ran MiXCR on the 5' RACE reads. The sample lists 1,800,000 or so distinct CDR3 sequences; approximately 40% were seen once. What was sequenced was blood. The receptor set was obtained from a human donor in good health.

This clonotype was recorded only once. This chain joins TRBV20-1 and TRBJ1-1, with 7 bases matching TRBD1. Germline V gene lookup returns CDR1 DFQATT and CDR2 SNEGSKA (reference sequence). This CDR3 region has 13 residues. J gave up 0 bases and V 5 bases, and 3 bases lay outside the gene matches. CDR3: CSAQGDMNTEAFF. In nucleotides, the CDR3 is TGCAGTGCTCAGGGGGACATGAACACTGAAGCTTTCTTT.

This clonotype came up a few times. The rearrangement links TRBV29-1 to TRBJ2-1; D gene unclear. V was shortened by 0 bases and J by 0 bases, with 9 bases between the two germline ends. The CDR3 runs 15 residues. The germline V gene has CDR1 SQVTM and CDR2 ANQGSEA. CDR3 region: CSVEDARSSYNEQFF. For the CDR3, the DNA is TGCAGCGTTGAAGATGCGCGGAGCTCCTACAATGAGCAGTTCTTC.

This clonotype was recorded a few times. This chain uses TRBV27 with TRBJ2-7; D may match TRBD1 or TRBD2 (5 bases each). This CDR3 region has 13 residues. The germline gives CDR1 MNHEY, CDR2 SMNVEV (reference sequence). V was pared by 4 bases and J by 3 bases, with 10 bases between. The CDR3 here is CASSSRDLYEQYF. The CDR3 nucleotides read TGTGCCAGCAGTTCACGGGACCTCTACGAGCAGTACTTC.

Many counts were recorded for this clonotype. The chain uses TRBV7-2 and TRBJ2-7, with no clear D. The CDR3 loop spans 11 amino acids. V lost 3 bases to trimming and J lost 7 bases, with 7 bases between them. Germline V gene data show CDR1 as SGHTA and CDR2 as FQGNSA. Here the CDR3 reads CASSFSWEQYF. The CDR3 DNA sequence: TGTGCCAGCAGCTTCTCGTGGGAGCAGTACTTC.

V usage is TRBV6-2 or TRBV6-3 and J usage is TRBJ1-5, with 8 bases aligning to TRBD1. Germline V gene lookup returns CDR1 MNHEY and CDR2 SVGEGT. V was clipped by 0 bases and J by 2 bases; unmatched bases: 9. The CDR3 is made up of 18 amino acids. In nucleotides, the CDR3 is TGTGCCAGCAGTTACTCGACCCCAGGGGGCGGTGGCAATCAGCCCCAGCATTTT. Translating it yields CASSYSTPGGGGNQPQHF.

This clonotype appeared many times. The CDR3 spells CASSQPDRLYGYTF. CDR3 bases: TGTGCCAGCAGCCAGCCGGACAGACTCTATGGCTACACCTTC. This rearrangement joins TRBV3-1 to TRBJ1-2; weak D call: TRBD1 (6 bases). Between the trimmed V and J ends, which lost 3 bases and 4 bases, there was a span of 12 bases. The CDR3 is made up of 14 amino acids. Germline CDR1 is LGHDT and CDR2 is YNNKEL (reference sequence).

V usage is TRBV20-1 and J usage is TRBJ2-7, with 7 positions matching TRBD1. Trimming took 1 base from V and 5 from J; bases not matched to a gene: 8. The germline gives CDR1 DFQATT, CDR2 SNEGSKA (reference sequence). CDR3 length: 14 amino acids. Here the CDR3 reads CSARVQQGSHEQYF. The CDR3, as DNA: TGCAGTGCTAGAGTTCAACAGGGGAGCCACGAGCAGTACTTC.

The chain employs TRBV7-2 and TRBJ1-5; the match to TRBD1 covers 7 bases. Germline lookup yields CDR1 SGHTA and CDR2 FQGNSA. This CDR3 contains 16 residues. Trimming at V came to 1 base and at J to 1 base, leaving 4 bases not matched to a gene. The CDR3 sequence: CASSLDTGESNQPQHF. In nucleotides, the CDR3 is TGTGCCAGCAGCTTAGACACAGGGGAGAGCAATCAGCCCCAGCATTTT.

The chain recombines TRBV7-8 with TRBJ2-1; the match to TRBD1 covers 7 bases. Germline CDR1 and CDR2: SGHVS and FQNEAQ. The CDR3 has 16 residues. Germline trimming cut 5 bases from V and 7 bases from J; bases unmatched to any gene: 14. CDR3 sequence reads: CASSPRWQGEMNEQFF. The CDR3, as DNA: TGTGCCAGCAGCCCACGCTGGCAGGGGGAAATGAATGAGCAGTTCTTC.

The count of this clonotype is one. This chain joins TRBV6-1 and TRBJ2-6; 8 nucleotides line up with TRBD1. The CDR3 runs 17 residues. Germline CDR1 MNHNS, CDR2 SASEGT. With 6 bases clipped from V and 1 base from J, the junction kept 8 bases outside the gene matches. CDR3 bases: TGTGCCAGCAGGATGACAGGGGAGCCTTCTGGGGCCAACGTCCTGACTTTC. Its protein is CASRMTGEPSGANVLTF.